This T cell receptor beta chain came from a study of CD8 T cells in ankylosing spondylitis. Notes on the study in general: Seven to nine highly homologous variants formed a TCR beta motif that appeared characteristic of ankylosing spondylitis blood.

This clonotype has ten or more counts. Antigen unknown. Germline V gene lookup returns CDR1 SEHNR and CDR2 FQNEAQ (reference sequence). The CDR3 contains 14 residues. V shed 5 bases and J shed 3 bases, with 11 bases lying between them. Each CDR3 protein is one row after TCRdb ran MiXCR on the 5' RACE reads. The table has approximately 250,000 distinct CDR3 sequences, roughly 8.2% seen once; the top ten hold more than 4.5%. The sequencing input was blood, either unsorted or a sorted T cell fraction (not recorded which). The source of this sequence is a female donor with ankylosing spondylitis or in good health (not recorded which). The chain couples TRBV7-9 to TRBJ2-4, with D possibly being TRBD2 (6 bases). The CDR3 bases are TGTGCCAGCAGCCCGGGACTCGGCAAAAACATTCAGTACTTC. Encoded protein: CASSPGLGKNIQYF.